The 19 T cell receptor beta chains in this list originate from one sample, sequenced in a study of T cells in Graves' hyperthyroidism and ophthalmopathy. Researchers took RNA transcripts and amplified the TCR beta CDR3 regions from them. An initial round of RT-PCR targeting the TCR CDR3 relied on the HTBI primer set. TCRdb independently ran MiXCR on the multiplex PCR reads; one entry per CDR3 protein. Of 360,000 or so distinct CDR3 sequences in the sample, approximately 14% are singletons; the top ten hold under 25%. The sample taken for sequencing was blood. These receptors were taken from a woman aged 60-75 years with Graves' ophthalmopathy.

The rearrangement joins TRBV29-1 to TRBJ2-7; D remains ambiguous. Germline assignment: CDR1 SQVTM and CDR2 ANQGSEA. This CDR3 contains 12 residues. Trimming pared 4 bases from V and 5 bases from J, leaving 12 bases between. The CDR3 bases are TGCAGCGTTGGCCATGGGGTCCACGAGCAGTACTTC. Protein sequence: CSVGHGVHEQYF.

The CDR3 nucleotides read TGTGCCAGCAGCTTGCCGTCCCGCTACGAGCAGTACTTC. It is translated as CASSLPSRYEQYF. V gene TRBV11-2 combines with J gene TRBJ2-7; D gene uncertain. CDR1 is SGHAT and CDR2 is FQNNGV in the germline V gene. Trimming left V 3 bases short and J 3 bases short, with 9 bases between. The CDR3 is 13 amino acids. Based on the CDR3 plus reference TRBV11-2 and TRBJ2-7, the full variable domain is EAGVAQSPRYKIIEKRQSVAFWCNPISGHATLYWYQQILGQGPKLLIQFQNNGVVDDSQLPKDRFSAERLKGVDSTLKIQPAKLEDSAVYLCASSLPSRYEQYFGPGTRLTVT.

Only one count was recorded for this clonotype. The J gene is TRBJ2-5, the V gene TRBV15, with D possibly TRBD2 on 6 matching bases. The CDR3 has 15 amino acids. Germline CDR1 and CDR2: LNHNV and YYDKDF (reference sequence). The V end lost 0 bases, the J end lost 2 bases, and 10 bases lay between the germline ends. The CDR3 protein is CATSRDRGIQETQYF. DNA of the CDR3: TGTGCCACCAGCAGAGATCGGGGGATTCAAGAGACCCAGTACTTC.

This clonotype was recorded at least ten times. The rearrangement uses TRBV24-1 and TRBJ2-2; 12 nucleotides align to TRBD2. V lost 0 bases and J lost 7; bases outside the gene matches: 11. The CDR3 is made up of 19 amino acids. Germline loops: CDR1 KGHDR, CDR2 SFDVKD. For the CDR3, the DNA is TGTGCCACCAGTGATTTGGGTCCTAGCGGGAGGGCCGGAGTCGGGGAGCTGTTTTTT. It translates to CATSDLGPSGRAGVGELFF.

This rearrangement joins TRBV29-1 to TRBJ1-1; the D is unclear. The CDR3 is 13 amino acids. The ends were cut back, 1 base at V and 3 bases at J, with 9 bases in the middle. Germline V lookup: CDR1 SQVTM, CDR2 ANQGSEA. CDR3 nucleotides: TGCAGCGTTGAAGTAGGGCAGGACACTGAAGCTTTCTTT. Protein product: CSVEVGQDTEAFF.

This clonotype was picked up many times. This rearrangement joins TRBV2 to TRBJ1-6; no firm D call. The CDR3 spans 13 residues. V lost 0 bases, J lost 12 bases, and 9 bases lay in between. CDR1 and CDR2 (germline): SNHLY, FYNNEI. CDR3 in DNA: TGTGCCAGCAGTGAAGCGCTTCGGTTACCCCTCCACTTT. Residues: CASSEALRLPLHF. Full variable domain (rest looked up from reference TRBV2 and TRBJ1-6): EPEVTQTPSHQVTQMGQEVILRCVPISNHLYFYWYRQILGQKVEFLVSFYNNEISEKSEIFDDQFSVERPDGSNFTLKIRSTKLEDSAMYFCASSEALRLPLHFGNGTRLTVT.

This clonotype was detected ten times or more. The chain couples TRBV6-1 to TRBJ1-1; D unresolved. The V gene's germline CDR1 is MNHNS and CDR2 SASEGT. V was clipped by 8 bases and J by 7 bases, with 20 bases between them. This CDR3 is built from 14 residues. The CDR3 reads CASGPRVMGIEAFF. The CDR3 nucleotides read TGTGCCAGCGGACCTAGGGTGATGGGAATTGAAGCTTTCTTT.

This clonotype was recorded a few times. V gene TRBV24-1 combines with J gene TRBJ2-1, with 11 bases aligning to TRBD1. V dropped 4 bases and J dropped 6; count of bases not matched to a gene: 1. Germline V gene data show CDR1 as KGHDR and CDR2 as SFDVKD. This CDR3 comprises 14 residues. CDR3 sequence reads: CATSDGQGANEQFF. The CDR3 DNA follows: TGTGCCACCAGTGACGGACAGGGGGCCAATGAGCAGTTCTTC.

This clonotype was observed at least ten times. The chain employs TRBV2 and TRBJ2-3; D remains ambiguous. V was trimmed by 11 bases and J by 0 bases, leaving 15 bases between them. The CDR3 sequence is 14 residues long. The germline V gene has CDR1 SNHLY and CDR2 FYNNEI. The CDR3 sequence: CASTGSTSTDTQYF. CDR3 DNA sequence: TGTGCCTCTACCGGTAGTACGAGCACAGATACGCAGTATTTT.

This clonotype was seen many times. V usage is TRBV6-1 and J usage is TRBJ2-7; 8 nucleotides agree with TRBD1. V lost 5 bases to trimming and J lost 6 bases; unmatched junction nucleotides: 6. Germline CDR1 and CDR2: MNHNS and SASEGT. This CDR3 region has 13 residues. The CDR3 DNA reads TGTGCCAGCAGTCGGGACAGGATTTTCGAGCAGTACTTC. It codes for CASSRDRIFEQYF.

This clonotype was counted at least ten times. The chain joins TRBV28 to TRBJ1-4; D possibly corresponds to TRBD1 (6 bases). Trimming took off 7 bases at V and 8 bases at J, with 20 bases between the two ends. The length of the CDR3 is 15 residues. The germline V gene encodes CDR1 MDHEN and CDR2 SYDVKM. The CDR3 region is CASTPGGGVGEKLFF. CDR3 nucleotide sequence: TGTGCCAGCACCCCCGGTGGGGGCGTAGGAGAAAAACTGTTTTTT.

This clonotype turned up a few times. The rearrangement joins TRBV19 to TRBJ2-3; possible D gene TRBD1, 6 bases. The CDR3 runs to 14 residues. The ends were cut back, 4 bases at V and 0 bases at J, with 8 bases in the middle. Germline V gene sequence: CDR1 LNHDA, CDR2 SQIVND (reference sequence). CDR3 sequence reads: CASSKQGSTDTQYF. The CDR3 DNA follows: TGTGCCAGTAGTAAACAGGGAAGCACAGATACGCAGTATTTT.

V gene TRBV12-3 or TRBV12-4 combines with J gene TRBJ2-6; D uncertain. This CDR3 has 15 residues. Between the trimmed V and J ends, which lost 3 bases and 0 bases, there was a span of 6 bases. CDR3 nucleotide sequence: TGTGCCAGCAGTTTGCACATCTCTGGGGCCAACGTCCTGACTTTC. It is translated as CASSLHISGANVLTF.

J is TRBJ1-2 and V is TRBV29-1; weak D call: TRBD1 (6 bases). Germline-derived CDR1 and CDR2 are SQVTM and ANQGSEA. V was clipped by 7 bases and J by 0 bases, with 15 bases between them. The CDR3 extends over 14 amino acids. The CDR3 DNA sequence: TGCAGCGCGGGACACTTAACCGCTAACTATGGCTACACCTTC. Translated: CSAGHLTANYGYTF.

This clonotype was seen repeatedly, ten times or more. V and J are TRBV7-8 and TRBJ2-7; TRBD1 matches 7 bases. Per germline, CDR1 SGHVS and CDR2 FQNEAQ. The CDR3 runs to 14 residues. After removal of 5 bases from V and 2 bases from J, the junction contained 6 bases not matched to a gene. In DNA, the CDR3 is TGTGCCAGCAGCGATATTGGGACAGCCTACGAGCAGTACTTC. Amino acids: CASSDIGTAYEQYF.

A few counts support this clonotype. This chain joins TRBV7-2 and TRBJ2-1; D is perhaps TRBD2 (5 bases). This CDR3 is 15 amino acids long. Germline CDR1 reads SGHTA; CDR2 reads FQGNSA. V was pared by 5 bases and J by 7 bases, with 18 bases between. The CDR3 is CASSPQYPDFNEQFF. The CDR3 DNA follows: TGTGCCAGCAGCCCCCAATATCCGGACTTTAATGAGCAGTTCTTC.

In its sample, this clonotype was seen many times. The V gene is TRBV5-1, the J gene TRBJ2-3; D gene unclear. The ends were cut back, 2 bases at V and 2 bases at J, with 6 bases in the middle. The CDR3 covers 13 residues. The germline gives CDR1 SGHRS, CDR2 YFSETQ. The CDR3 DNA reads TGCGCCAGCAGCTTAGTAATCACAGATACGCAGTATTTT. Protein: CASSLVITDTQYF.

On this clonotype: A single base separates this from a much larger clone, so it may be a read error. The genes are TRBV12-3 or TRBV12-4 and TRBJ2-1, with TRBD2 matching 8 bases. The J segment lost 9 bases and the V segment lost 5 bases, leaving 12 bases of the junction unmatched. The CDR3 consists of 15 residues. CDR3 DNA: TGTGCCAGCAGTCTTCAGCTCAGCGGGAGTGGTGAGCAGTTCTTC. As protein: CASSLQLSGSGEQFF.

This clonotype was counted many times. The J gene is TRBJ1-1, the V gene TRBV6-1; no firm D call. Per the germline V gene, CDR1 is MNHNS and CDR2 is SASEGT. V lost 1 base to trimming and J lost 0 bases, with 9 bases between them. CDR3 size: 15 residues. CDR3 loop: CASSEVPRMNTEAFF. CDR3 DNA: TGTGCCAGCAGTGAAGTCCCGAGGATGAACACTGAAGCTTTCTTT.